These 16 T cell receptor beta chains were sequenced from one sample in a study of human T cells and chemical hapten exposure. Time point given: patch test 3, about 24 weeks after DPC sensitization. The treatment is: therapeutic diphenylcyclopropenone sensitization with weekly scalp DPC. TCRdb passed the RACE reads through MiXCR, listing each CDR3 protein once. The data hold 62,000 or so distinct CDR3 sequences, with approximately 11% observed a single time. The source was whole blood, collected in connection with sensitization to the hapten diphenylcyclopropenone (DPC). Receptors were obtained from a woman younger than 45 with alopecia areata. Some clones in this sample may be carry-over from other donors' samples.

This clonotype was found many times. The chain couples TRBV12-3 or TRBV12-4 to TRBJ2-5; weak D call: TRBD1 (6 bases). V was trimmed by 5 bases and J by 5 bases, leaving 18 bases between them. The CDR3 is made up of 15 amino acids. DNA of the CDR3: TGTGCCAGCAGTCCCTCAACAGGGCTCCGGGAGACCCAGTACTTC. It is translated as CASSPSTGLRETQYF.

The J gene is TRBJ2-3, the V gene TRBV5-1; D assignment may be TRBD1 or TRBD2 (5 bases each). The length of the CDR3 is 13 residues. Per germline, CDR1 SGHRS and CDR2 YFSETQ. Trimming took 4 bases from V and 5 from J, leaving 11 bases between them. CDR3 residues: CASSEPGRDTQYF. CDR3 coding DNA: TGCGCCAGCAGCGAGCCGGGGCGAGATACGCAGTATTTT.

This clonotype was picked up many times. The V and J genes are TRBV19 and TRBJ1-4; 7 nucleotides match TRBD1. J was trimmed by 5 bases and V by 7 bases; bases with no gene match: 10. Germline-derived CDR1 and CDR2 are LNHDA and SQIVND (reference sequence). The CDR3 is 15 amino acids. The CDR3 DNA reads as TGTGCCAGTACCCCCTCGGGACAGAGGAATGAAAAACTGTTTTTT. Its protein is CASTPSGQRNEKLFF.

A remark on this clonotype: With a much larger clone just one base away, this may be a read error. The rearrangement joins TRBV5-1 to TRBJ2-5, with TRBD2 identical over 8 bases. V shed 3 bases, J shed 13 bases, and the junction held 11 bases outside the gene matches. CDR1 and CDR2 from the germline V gene are SGHRS and YFSETQ. This CDR3 has 13 residues. This chain's CDR3 is CASSSTSAHSLYF. The DNA of the CDR3 is TGCGCCAGCAGCTCGACTAGCGCCCACTCGTTGTACTTC.

This clonotype was recorded at least ten times. This chain links TRBV5-4 with TRBJ1-1, with D possibly being TRBD1 (6 bases). Trimming stripped 4 bases from V and 1 base from J, with 14 bases between. CDR1 and CDR2 (germline): SGHNT, YYREEE (reference sequence). The CDR3 loop spans 15 amino acids. The chain's CDR3 is CASSPMTGANTEAFF. CDR3 DNA sequence: TGTGCCAGCAGCCCAATGACAGGAGCGAACACTGAAGCTTTCTTT.

This clonotype was counted between two and nine times. One junction end does not reproduce the germline sequence, and a read error may be involved. This rearrangement joins TRBV6-5 to TRBJ2-6; D remains ambiguous. The V gene's germline CDR1 is MNHEY and CDR2 SVGAGI. The CDR3 has 21 amino acids. CDR3 nucleotides: TGTGCCAGCAGTTACTCGCGGCTCTCCCCCCGTCCTGACTCTGTGGCCAACGTCCTGACTTTC. Its translation: CASSYSRLSPRPDSVANVLTF.

The rearrangement links TRBV28 to TRBJ2-7, with D perhaps TRBD1 (6 bases). The V gene lost 10 bases and the J gene lost 0 bases, with 13 bases spanning the gap. The CDR3 length is 13 residues. In germline, CDR1 is MDHEN, CDR2 SYDVKM. The CDR3 region has the DNA TGTGCCACCACCGGGACAAACTCCTACGAGCAGTACTTC. It specifies CATTGTNSYEQYF.

This clonotype has more than one count but fewer than ten. This chain links TRBV3-1 with TRBJ2-7, with D maybe TRBD2 (6 bases). Per germline, CDR1 LGHDT and CDR2 YNNKEL (reference sequence). V was pared by 5 bases and J by 5 bases, with 13 bases between. The CDR3 totals 13 residues. CDR3 sequence: CASSIAAGNEQYF. The CDR3 DNA follows: TGTGCCAGCAGCATAGCGGCTGGAAACGAGCAGTACTTC.

This clonotype was detected a few times. V gene TRBV12-3 or TRBV12-4 combines with J gene TRBJ1-6; 10 nucleotides line up with TRBD1. The CDR3 is made up of 16 amino acids. V was clipped by 5 bases and J by 9 bases; unmatched bases: 10. The CDR3 sequence: CASSPRGQGRSSPLHF. DNA for the CDR3: TGTGCCAGCAGTCCGCGGGGACAGGGGAGAAGTTCACCCCTCCACTTT.

In its sample, this clonotype was seen a few times. The chain carries TRBV14 and TRBJ1-4; no definite D call. Trimming pared 0 bases from V and 12 bases from J, leaving 11 bases between. The CDR3 sequence is 13 residues long. Germline lookup yields CDR1 SGHDN and CDR2 FVKESK. The CDR3 nucleotides are TGTGCCAGCAGCCAAGATAGGACTTCGGAACTGTTTTTT. Translated: CASSQDRTSELFF. Together with reference TRBV14 and TRBJ1-4, the CDR3 gives the full variable domain: EAGVTQFPSHSVIEKGQTVTLRCDPISGHDNLYWYRRVMGKEIKFLLHFVKESKQDESGMPNNRFLAERTGGTYSTLKVQPAELEDSGVYFCASSQDRTSELFFGSGTQLSVL.

This clonotype was picked up a small number of times. The gene calls are TRBV9 and TRBJ2-7, with D hard to call. CDR3 size: 14 residues. Germline loops: CDR1 SGDLS, CDR2 YYNGEE. V was pared by 0 bases and J by 5 bases, with 12 bases between. For the CDR3, the DNA is TGTGCCAGCAGCGTAGATTCTAGTGACGACGAGCAGTACTTC. The encoded protein is CASSVDSSDDEQYF.

This clonotype was seen many times. The chain combines TRBV12-3 or TRBV12-4 with TRBJ2-3, with D tentatively TRBD2 (6 bases). This CDR3 has 14 amino acids. Trimming took 5 bases from V and 6 from J, leaving 15 bases between them. In DNA form, the CDR3 reads TGTGCCAGCAGTACCGGGACTTTAACGGATACGCAGTATTTT. Translated, it gives CASSTGTLTDTQYF.

This CDR3 reads CSASSRNSGNTIYF. Written as DNA, the CDR3 is TGCAGTGCTAGCAGTCGGAACTCTGGAAACACCATATATTTT. The chain employs TRBV20-1 and TRBJ1-3; no clear D gene. Between the trimmed V and J ends, which lost 3 bases and 0 bases, there was a span of 9 bases. CDR3 size: 14 residues. Looked up from germline, CDR1 is DFQATT and CDR2 is SNEGSKA (reference sequence).

This clonotype was detected many times. The chain uses TRBV11-3 and TRBJ2-1; 7 bases agree with TRBD2. V lost 5 bases, J lost 5 bases, and 9 bases stayed unmatched. Looked up from germline, CDR1 is SGHNT and CDR2 is YENEEA. The CDR3 is 15 amino acids. In DNA form, the CDR3 reads TGTGCCAGCAGCGAGGACCCGCGGGGGAACAATGAGCAGTTCTTC. This translates into CASSEDPRGNNEQFF.

The genes are TRBV27 and TRBJ2-5, with TRBD1 matching over 8 bases. The length of the CDR3 is 14 residues. CDR1 and CDR2 (germline): MNHEY, SMNVEV (reference sequence). J was trimmed by 3 bases and V by 6 bases; bases with no gene match: 6. The CDR3, as DNA: TGTGCCAGCAGCCGACAGGGGCAAAAAGAGACCCAGTACTTC. Amino acid sequence: CASSRQGQKETQYF.

This clonotype was seen a few times. The CDR3 region is CSARTGNEKLFF. The CDR3 DNA sequence: TGCAGCGCCAGGACAGGAAATGAAAAACTGTTTTTT. This chain uses TRBV29-1 with TRBJ1-4; TRBD1 aligns across 7 bases. Trimming removed 7 bases from V and 5 bases from J; junction bases left unmatched: 4. The CDR3 loop spans 12 amino acids. Germline CDR1 reads SQVTM; CDR2 reads ANQGSEA. The entire variable domain, with the rest obtained from reference TRBV29-1 and TRBJ1-4, is as follows: SAVISQKPSRDICQRGTSLTIQCQVDSQVTMMFWYRQQPGQSLTLIATANQGSEATYESGFVIDKFPISRPNLTFSTLTVSNMSPEDSSIYLCSARTGNEKLFFGSGTQLSVL.